The 12 T cell receptor beta chains below were found in one sample sequenced in a study of T cell responses to AZD1222 COVID-19 vaccine. Assay used: immunoSEQ multiplex PCR; TCRdb lists only in-frame clones, some missing. The table lists roughly 140,000 clones, roughly 88% of them singletons, with 3% to 4% in the top ten. The specimen comprised peripheral blood, sampled on day 0 of MenACWY control vaccination. These receptors were obtained from an adult in good health.

V gene TRBV5-5 combines with J gene TRBJ2-7; the D gene is possibly TRBD1 (5 bases). Deletions cut 0 bases from V and 2 bases from J, with 6 bases between. CDR3 length equals 13 residues. Germline V gives CDR1 SGHKS, CDR2 YYEKEE (reference sequence). The CDR3, as DNA: TGTGCCAGCAGCTTGGGGACAACCTACGAGCAGTACTTC. This sequence encodes CASSLGTTYEQYF.

The genes are TRBV2 and TRBJ2-1, with TRBD1 matching over 12 bases. The CDR3 loop spans 15 amino acids. The V and J ends lost 1 base and 7 bases, in that order; junction bases with no gene match: 2. CDR1 is SNHLY, CDR2 FYNNEI, per germline. CDR3: CASSEEGQGANEQFF. The CDR3 DNA follows: TGTGCCAGCAGTGAAGAGGGACAGGGGGCAAATGAGCAGTTCTTC.

The V and J genes are TRBV2 and TRBJ2-1; the D is unclear. V gave up 4 bases and J gave up 3 bases, with 7 bases separating them. Looked up from germline, CDR1 is SNHLY and CDR2 is FYNNEI. This CDR3 has 13 amino acids. This CDR3 reads CASSVTSYNEQFF. The DNA for the CDR3 is TGTGCCAGCAGTGTTACCAGCTACAATGAGCAGTTCTTC. The full variable domain, its missing parts supplied by reference TRBV2 and TRBJ2-1, is EPEVTQTPSHQVTQMGQEVILRCVPISNHLYFYWYRQILGQKVEFLVSFYNNEISEKSEIFDDQFSVERPDGSNFTLKIRSTKLEDSAMYFCASSVTSYNEQFFGPGTRLTVL.

The V gene is TRBV9, the J gene TRBJ2-7, with 7 nucleotides matching TRBD2. The CDR3 is made up of 15 amino acids. Germline V gene data show CDR1 as SGDLS and CDR2 as YYNGEE. Trimming at V came to 2 bases and at J to 1 base, leaving 6 bases not matched to a gene. The CDR3 DNA reads TGTGCCAGCAGCGTCGGGACTACCCCTTCCTACGAGCAGTACTTC. Translating gives CASSVGTTPSYEQYF.

This rearrangement joins TRBV20-1 to TRBJ2-1; D might be TRBD1 or TRBD2, each matching 5 bases. Trimming cost V 5 bases and J 6 bases, with 8 bases left between them. Germline lookup yields CDR1 DFQATT and CDR2 SNEGSKA (reference sequence). This CDR3 has 11 amino acids. In nucleotides, the CDR3 is TGCAGTGCTGAGGGGCTCAATGAGCAGTTCTTC. This codes for CSAEGLNEQFF.

This rearrangement joins TRBV4-3 to TRBJ2-5; D not certain. The ends were cut back, 4 bases at V and 5 bases at J, with 17 bases in the middle. Germline V gene sequence: CDR1 LGHNA, CDR2 YSLEER. The CDR3 runs to 15 residues. Here the CDR3 DNA reads TGCGCCAGCAGCCCAGCTGGCTGGGGTCGGGAGACCCAGTACTTC. It translates to CASSPAGWGRETQYF.

Comments on this clone: One end of the junction is discordant with germline, which a read error may explain. The chain uses TRBV19 and TRBJ2-3; 9 nucleotides match TRBD1. The CDR3 has 12 amino acids. The germline V gene encodes CDR1 LNHDA and CDR2 SQIVND (reference sequence). The CDR3 DNA follows: TGTGCCAGTAGCCCTCCCGGGGGACAGGGCTCCTTT. Translating gives CASSPPGGQGSF.

The chain joins TRBV4-2 to TRBJ1-2; 11 bases agree with TRBD1. The V segment lost 3 bases and the J segment 7 bases; nucleotides outside the gene matches: 10. In germline, CDR1 is LGHNA, CDR2 YNFKEQ. The CDR3 extends over 16 amino acids. The CDR3 loop is CASSQALAGQGGGYTF. The CDR3 DNA reads as TGTGCCAGCAGCCAGGCCCTCGCGGGACAGGGGGGTGGCTACACCTTC.

Only one count was recorded for this clone. The J gene is TRBJ1-1, the V gene TRBV14, with D unclear. This CDR3 spans 13 amino acids. Germline-derived CDR1 and CDR2 are SGHDN and FVKESK. Trimming removed 4 bases at V and 1 base at J, with 7 bases between. In DNA, the CDR3 is TGTGCCAGCAGCCGCGGTGGGAACACTGAAGCTTTCTTT. It yields the protein CASSRGGNTEAFF.

This sequence joins TRBV6-5 and TRBJ1-2, with no clear D. The ends were cut back, 6 bases at V and 3 bases at J, with 17 bases in the middle. The CDR3 has 15 amino acids. Germline-derived CDR1 and CDR2 are MNHEY and SVGAGI. CDR3 amino acids: CASRISGRWDYGYTF. For the CDR3, the DNA is TGTGCCAGCAGAATCTCCGGCAGGTGGGACTATGGCTACACCTTC.

The chain is built from TRBV25-1 and TRBJ1-1, with 8 nucleotides matching TRBD1. Trimming took 8 bases from V and 4 from J; bases not matched to a gene: 0. This CDR3 region has 11 residues. Per the germline V gene, CDR1 is MGHDK and CDR2 is SYGVNS. CDR3 loop: CASGQGTEAFF. DNA of the CDR3: TGTGCCAGCGGACAGGGCACTGAAGCTTTCTTT.

The chain couples TRBV7-2 to TRBJ1-1; unclear D gene. The CDR3 sequence is 14 residues long. The germline V and J ends were trimmed by 1 base and 11 bases, with 17 bases remaining between them. The germline gives CDR1 SGHTA, CDR2 FQGNSA. The CDR3 DNA reads as TGTGCCAGCAGCTTAGTTCCGCGGGGAGGTATGGCTTTCTTT. Its translation is CASSLVPRGGMAFF.